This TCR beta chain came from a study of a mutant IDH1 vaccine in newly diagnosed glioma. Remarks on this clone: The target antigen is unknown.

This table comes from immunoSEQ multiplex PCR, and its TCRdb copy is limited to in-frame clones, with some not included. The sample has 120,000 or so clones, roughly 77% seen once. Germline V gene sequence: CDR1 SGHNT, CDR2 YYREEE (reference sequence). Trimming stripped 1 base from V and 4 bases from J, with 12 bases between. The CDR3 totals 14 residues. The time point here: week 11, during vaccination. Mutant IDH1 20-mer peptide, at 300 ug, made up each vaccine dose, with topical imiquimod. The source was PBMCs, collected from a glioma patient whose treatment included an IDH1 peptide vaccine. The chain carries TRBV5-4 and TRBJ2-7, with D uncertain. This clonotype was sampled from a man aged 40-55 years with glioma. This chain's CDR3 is CASSLNKDEYEQYF. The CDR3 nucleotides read TGTGCCAGCAGCTTGAACAAGGACGAATACGAGCAGTACTTC.